This is a list of T cell receptor beta chains from one sample in a study of blood T cell repertoires in COVID-19. Clones were read by immunoSEQ multiplex PCR, and TCRdb kept only the in-frame ones, dropping some. The sample lists roughly 200,000 clones; 89% were seen once. Sequencing was done on a sample of peripheral blood. These receptor sequences come from a man in his forties with acute or convalescent COVID-19. Each CDR3 is given with its conserved first and last residue. D genes are given only for firm matches. Clone size is stated in some rows and not others, as once, few, many or a class when expanded.

V gene	CDR3 length	J gene	clone size	D gene	CDR3 DNA	CDR3 protein
TRBV6-5	13	TRBJ1-1	-	TRBD1	TGTGCCAGCAACAGACAGGGCAACACTGAAGCTTTCTTT	CASNRQGNTEAFF
TRBV27	13	TRBJ2-3	-	-	TGTGCCAGCAGCCTCACACGCACAGATACGCAGTATTTT	CASSLTRTDTQYF
TRBV2	16	TRBJ1-6	-	TRBD1	TGTGCCAGCAGTAGGGACAGGTTGATGCTAAGTTCACCCCTCCACTTT	CASSRDRLMLSSPLHF
TRBV4-3	19	TRBJ2-3	-	TRBD1	TGCGCCAGCAGCCAAGATCTGATCGGACAGGTGATTAGCACAGATACGCAGTATTTT	CASSQDLIGQVISTDTQYF
TRBV3-1/TRBV3-2	16	TRBJ2-3	-	TRBD2	TGTGCCAGCAGCCAAGGCAGTAGCGGGGTAGGAGATACGCAGTATTTT	CASSQGSSGVGDTQYF
TRBV6-5	11	TRBJ1-1	-	-	TGTGCCACGAGAGGTATCACTGAAGCTTTCTTT	CATRGITEAFF
TRBV7-9	15	TRBJ2-7	-	-	TGTGCCAGCAGCTCCGACCGCCAGTGGAGCAACGAGCAGTACTTC	CASSSDRQWSNEQYF
TRBV27	16	TRBJ2-1	-	-	TGTGCCAGCAGTTTTGTTCCGCCGGAGGGTGTGAATGAGCAGTTCTTC	CASSFVPPEGVNEQFF
TRBV4-2	14	TRBJ2-2	-	-	TGTGCCAGCAGCCAAGACCGAGGGCCCGGGGAGCTGTTTTTT	CASSQDRGPGELFF
TRBV7-9	14	TRBJ1-3	-	TRBD1	TGTGCCAGCAGCTTCCAGACAGGGTCGGACACCATATATTTT	CASSFQTGSDTIYF
TRBV24-1	17	TRBJ2-5	once	TRBD1	TGTGCCACCAGTGAGTGGAAGACAGGGGGTGGGTCAGAGACCCAGTACTTC	CATSEWKTGGGSETQYF
TRBV11-2	17	TRBJ2-5	once	-	TGTGCCAGCAGCTCTAACCTCCGCCAGGCGAGTCGAGAGACCCAGTACTTC	CASSSNLRQASRETQYF
TRBV11-3	18	TRBJ2-3	-	-	TGTGCCAGCAGCTCCGGTTGGGCTAGCGCGTCTAGCACAGATACGCAGTATTTT	CASSSGWASASSTDTQYF
TRBV9	15	TRBJ2-3	-	-	TGTGCCAGCAGCGTAGGGCGGATTAGCACAGATACGCAGTATTTT	CASSVGRISTDTQYF
TRBV5-4	14	TRBJ1-4	-	-	TGTGCCAGCAGCCCCCGTGGAGGGTCTGAAAAACTGTTTTTT	CASSPRGGSEKLFF
TRBV6-4	16	TRBJ2-2	-	-	TGTGCCAGCAGTGACACAGCGGCACCGAACACCGGGGAGCTGTTTTTT	CASSDTAAPNTGELFF
TRBV9	15	TRBJ1-5	-	-	TGTGCCAGCAGCGCAGAGGGACACAGCAATCAGCCCCAGCATTTT	CASSAEGHSNQPQHF
TRBV28	15	TRBJ1-2	-	TRBD1	TGTGCCAGCAGTTCAACTCCGGGACAGAGCTATGGCTACACCTTC	CASSSTPGQSYGYTF
TRBV5-4	13	TRBJ1-2	-	-	TGTGCCAGCAGCACGACAGCAGTTTGGGGCTACACCTTC	CASSTTAVWGYTF
TRBV19	16	TRBJ1-5	-	TRBD1	TGTGCCAGTAGTATTGACAGGGATTATAGCAATCAGCCCCAGCATTTT	CASSIDRDYSNQPQHF
TRBV3-1/TRBV3-2	14	TRBJ2-5	-	TRBD1	TGTGCCAGCATGGGGGGACAGGGGGGAGAGACCCAGTACTTC	CASMGGQGGETQYF
TRBV5-1	13	TRBJ2-7	-	-	TGCGCCAGCAGCTTGAGGAGCTCCTACGAGCAGTACTTC	CASSLRSSYEQYF
TRBV29-1	15	TRBJ2-5	-	-	TGCAGCGTGGGCCGGGGGTCTTCGTACCAAGAGACCCAGTACTTC	CSVGRGSSYQETQYF
TRBV7-2	14	TRBJ2-3	-	-	TGTGCCAGCAGCCCAGGTTGGGCCATGGATACGCAGTATTTT	CASSPGWAMDTQYF
TRBV15	13	TRBJ1-2	-	TRBD1	TGTGCCACCAGCAGAAACACAGGGGGGGGCTACACCTTC	CATSRNTGGGYTF
TRBV29-1	13	TRBJ2-2	-	-	TGCAGCGTTGAAGACAGTTACACCGGGGAGCTGTTTTTT	CSVEDSYTGELFF
TRBV5-1	13	TRBJ1-4	once	-	TGCGCCAGCAGCTTGGAGCCTAACGAAAAACTGTTTTTT	CASSLEPNEKLFF
TRBV5-1	14	TRBJ2-2	-	-	TGCGCCAGCAGGGTGAGAGAGAACACCGGGGAGCTGTTTTTT	CASRVRENTGELFF
TRBV7-2	13	TRBJ1-1	-	TRBD1	TGTGCCAGCAGCAGACGGGGACAGCTCAACGCTTTCTTT	CASSRRGQLNAFF
TRBV6-4	13	TRBJ2-3	-	TRBD1	TGTGCCAGCAGTGACTCACAGGGGGTTACGCAGTATTTT	CASSDSQGVTQYF
TRBV28	16	TRBJ1-2	-	TRBD1	TGTGCCAGCAGTTTACCCCGGGGACAGGGTTGGTATGGCTACACCTTC	CASSLPRGQGWYGYTF
TRBV3-1/TRBV3-2	13	TRBJ2-1	-	-	TGTGCCAGCAGCCCCCCCGCGACAGGTGAGCAGTTCTTC	CASSPPATGEQFF
TRBV5-1	14	TRBJ1-2	-	TRBD1	TGCGCCAGCAGCTTGGACAGGGGGAACTATGGCTACACCTTC	CASSLDRGNYGYTF
TRBV5-1	15	TRBJ2-1	-	TRBD2	TGCGCCAGCAGCTTGGGACTAGCTTTCTACAATGAGCAGTTCTTC	CASSLGLAFYNEQFF
TRBV18	16	TRBJ1-3	-	-	TGTGCCAGCTCACCACCCGGACTGTACTCTGGAAACACCATATATTTT	CASSPPGLYSGNTIYF
TRBV7-9	16	TRBJ1-6	-	-	TGTGCCAGCAGCTTAGACCCGACAGGACCTAATTCACCCCTCCACTTT	CASSLDPTGPNSPLHF